Sequencing of this T cell receptor beta chain was carried out in a study of blood T cell repertoires in COVID-19. Study as a whole: COVID-19 samples from acute and convalescent phases originated in the United States, Italy and Spain. The analysed material was cDNA or gDNA that came from T cells, B-cell-depleted T cells, or PBMCs.

The V end lost 4 bases, the J end lost 6 bases, and 9 bases lay between the germline ends. CDR1 is SEHNR and CDR2 is FQNEAQ in the germline V gene (reference sequence). This CDR3 comprises 12 residues. This clone was counted a few times. Enrolled during active infection, Seattle patients were then followed longitudinally. As handled by the study authors: Amplified reference gene primers provided the basis for estimating nucleated cell counts. The method was immunoSEQ multiplex PCR; TCRdb's version includes in-frame clones alone and lacks a portion of them. The V and J calls and clone size come from that table; D and trimming were worked out from the DNA. There are 150,000 to 200,000 clones in the sample; about three quarters occur only once, and roughly 12% lies in the top ten.

The sample consisted of peripheral blood. This clonotype originated in a woman aged 80 or over with COVID-19, enrolled during active disease. The chain uses TRBV7-9 and TRBJ1-2; D is undetermined. The CDR3 loop is CASSSGVDGYTF. The CDR3 DNA follows: TGTGCCAGCAGCTCCGGGGTGGATGGCTACACCTTC.